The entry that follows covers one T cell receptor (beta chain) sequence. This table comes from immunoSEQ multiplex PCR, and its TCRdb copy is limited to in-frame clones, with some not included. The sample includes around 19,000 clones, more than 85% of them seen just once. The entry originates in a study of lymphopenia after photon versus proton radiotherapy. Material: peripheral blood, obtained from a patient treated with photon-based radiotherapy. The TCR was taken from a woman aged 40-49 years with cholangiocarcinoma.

CDR3 in DNA: TGTGCCAGTAGGACACCGGGACTAGCGTCCAATGAGCAGTTCTTC. It encodes CASRTPGLASNEQFF. The V call is TRBV19, the J call TRBJ2-1; 10 bases are shared with TRBD2. This CDR3 has 15 residues. Germline V gives CDR1 LNHDA, CDR2 SQIVND (reference sequence). The V and J ends lost 6 bases and 6 bases, in that order; junction bases with no gene match: 8.